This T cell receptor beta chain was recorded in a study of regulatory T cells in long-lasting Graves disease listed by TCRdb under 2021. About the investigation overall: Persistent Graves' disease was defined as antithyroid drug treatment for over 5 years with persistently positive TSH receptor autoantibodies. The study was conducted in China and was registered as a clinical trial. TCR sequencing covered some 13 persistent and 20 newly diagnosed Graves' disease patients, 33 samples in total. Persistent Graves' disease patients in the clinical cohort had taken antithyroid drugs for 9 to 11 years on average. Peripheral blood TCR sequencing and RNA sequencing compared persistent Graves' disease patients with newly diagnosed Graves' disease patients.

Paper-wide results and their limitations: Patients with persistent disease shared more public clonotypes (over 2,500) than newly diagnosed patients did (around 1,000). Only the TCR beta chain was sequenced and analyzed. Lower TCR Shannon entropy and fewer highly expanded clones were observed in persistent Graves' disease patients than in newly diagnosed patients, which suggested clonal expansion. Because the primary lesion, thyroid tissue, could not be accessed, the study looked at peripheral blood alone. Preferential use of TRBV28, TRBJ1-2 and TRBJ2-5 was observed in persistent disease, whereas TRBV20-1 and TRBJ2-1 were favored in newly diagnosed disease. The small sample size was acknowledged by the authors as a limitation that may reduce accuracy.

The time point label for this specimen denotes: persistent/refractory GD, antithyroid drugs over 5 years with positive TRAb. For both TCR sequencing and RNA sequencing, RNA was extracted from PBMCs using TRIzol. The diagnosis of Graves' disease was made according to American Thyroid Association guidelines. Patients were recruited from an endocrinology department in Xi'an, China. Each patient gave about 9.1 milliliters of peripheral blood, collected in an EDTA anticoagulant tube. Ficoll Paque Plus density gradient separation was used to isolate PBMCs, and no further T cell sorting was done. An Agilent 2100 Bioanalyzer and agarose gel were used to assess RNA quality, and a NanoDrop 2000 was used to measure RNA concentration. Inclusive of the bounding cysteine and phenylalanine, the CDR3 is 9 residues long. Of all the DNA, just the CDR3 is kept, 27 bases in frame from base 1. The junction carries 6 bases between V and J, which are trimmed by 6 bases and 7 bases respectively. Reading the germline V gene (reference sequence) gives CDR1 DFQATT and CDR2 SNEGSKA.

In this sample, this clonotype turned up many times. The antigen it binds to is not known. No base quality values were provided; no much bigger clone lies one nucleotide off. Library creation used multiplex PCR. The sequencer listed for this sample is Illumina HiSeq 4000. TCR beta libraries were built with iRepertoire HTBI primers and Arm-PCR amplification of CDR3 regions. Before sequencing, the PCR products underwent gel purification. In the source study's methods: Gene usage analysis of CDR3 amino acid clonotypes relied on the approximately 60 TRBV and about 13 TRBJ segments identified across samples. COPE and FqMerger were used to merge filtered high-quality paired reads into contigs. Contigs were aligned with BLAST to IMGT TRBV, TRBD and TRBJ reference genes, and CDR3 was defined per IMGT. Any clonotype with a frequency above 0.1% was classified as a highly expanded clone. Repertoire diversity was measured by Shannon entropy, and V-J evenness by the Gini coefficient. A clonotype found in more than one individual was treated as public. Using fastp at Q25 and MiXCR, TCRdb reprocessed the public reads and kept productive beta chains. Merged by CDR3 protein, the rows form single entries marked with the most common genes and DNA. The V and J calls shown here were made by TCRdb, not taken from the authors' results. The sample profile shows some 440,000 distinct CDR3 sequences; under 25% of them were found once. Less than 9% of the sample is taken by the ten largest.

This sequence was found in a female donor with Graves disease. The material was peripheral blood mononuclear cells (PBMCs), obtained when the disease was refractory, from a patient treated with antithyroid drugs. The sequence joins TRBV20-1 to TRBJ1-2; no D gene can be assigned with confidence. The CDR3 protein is CSAGSGYTF. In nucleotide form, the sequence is TGCAGTGCCGGGAGTGGCTACACCTTC.